This TCR beta chain is drawn from a study of blood T cell repertoires in COVID-19. V was trimmed by 0 bases and J by 1 base, leaving 6 bases between them. The CDR3 is 14 residues long. Germline V gene data show CDR1 as MGHRA and CDR2 as YSYEKL. Source study methods: Researchers report that nucleated cell counts were estimated from reference gene primer amplification. Data came from immunoSEQ multiplex PCR; TCRdb stores just in-frame clones and leaves some out. That table furnishes V, J and clone size, whereas the DNA furnished D and trimming. The sample holds more than 250,000 clones, around 89% seen once. In its sample, this clone was seen a few times.

J is TRBJ1-1 and V is TRBV4-1; D gene uncertain. This TCR came from a woman aged 25 to 39 with COVID-19, enrolled during active disease. Sample: peripheral blood. The CDR3, as DNA: TGCGCCAGCAGCCAAGATTACTGGAACACTGAAGCTTTCTTT. This translates into CASSQDYWNTEAFF.